This T cell receptor (beta chain) was identified in a study of PD-L1 blockade in urothelial cancer. Study-level background: Patients took up atezolizumab around 2014 at 1,200 mg intravenously every 3 weeks. T cells were recovered from blood samples at a median of approximately 150,000.

The protocol was immunoSEQ multiplex PCR, while the TCRdb copy is restricted to in-frame clones and leaves out a portion. This sample has approximately 93,000 clones, with 75% to 90% found just once. With regard to this clone: Its antigen is unidentified.

Study observations and caveats: Lower pretreatment blood TCR clonality, under the median, predicted better survival, researchers reported.

Noted time point: peripheral blood 6 weeks after treatment start. Diagnoses among patients were locally advanced or metastatic urothelial carcinoma. This clonotype was obtained from a man in his 70s with urothelial cancer. Sequencing used PBMCs, obtained around atezolizumab (anti-PD-L1) treatment.

DNA of the CDR3: TGTGCCAGCAGTGAATTAGGACTAGCGCTAAACAATGAGCAGTTCTTC. It is translated as CASSELGLALNNEQFF. The genes are TRBV2 and TRBJ2-1; 9 bases align to TRBD2. After removal of 2 bases from V and 5 bases from J, the junction contained 7 bases not matched to a gene. In germline, CDR1 is SNHLY, CDR2 FYNNEI. This CDR3 has 16 residues.